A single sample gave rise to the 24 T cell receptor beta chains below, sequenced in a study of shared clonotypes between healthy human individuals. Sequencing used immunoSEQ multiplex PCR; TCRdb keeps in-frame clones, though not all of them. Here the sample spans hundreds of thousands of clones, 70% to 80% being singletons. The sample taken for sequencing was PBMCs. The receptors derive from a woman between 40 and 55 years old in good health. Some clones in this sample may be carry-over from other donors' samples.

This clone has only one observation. The CDR3 DNA sequence: TGTGCCAGCAGCTCCGATCCGGGACTCGCTACGAAGGAGCAGTACTTC. This gives the protein CASSSDPGLATKEQYF. The genes are TRBV7-2 and TRBJ2-7; TRBD2 might be the D (6 bases). This CDR3 spans 16 amino acids. Germline assignment: CDR1 SGHTA and CDR2 FQGNSA. The germline V and J ends were trimmed by 4 bases and 7 bases, with 23 bases remaining between them.

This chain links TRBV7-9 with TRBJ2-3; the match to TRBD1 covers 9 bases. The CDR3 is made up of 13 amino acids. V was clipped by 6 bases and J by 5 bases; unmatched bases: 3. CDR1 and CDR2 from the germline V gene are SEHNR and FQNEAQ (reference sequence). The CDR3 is CASSSTGGDTQYF. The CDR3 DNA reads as TGTGCCAGCAGTTCGACAGGGGGAGATACGCAGTATTTT.

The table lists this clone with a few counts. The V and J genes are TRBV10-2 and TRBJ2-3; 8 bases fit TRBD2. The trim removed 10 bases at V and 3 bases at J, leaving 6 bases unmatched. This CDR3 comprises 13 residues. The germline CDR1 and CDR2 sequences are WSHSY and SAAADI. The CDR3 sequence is CATQLAATDTQYF. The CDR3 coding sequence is TGCGCCACCCAACTAGCGGCGACAGATACGCAGTATTTT.

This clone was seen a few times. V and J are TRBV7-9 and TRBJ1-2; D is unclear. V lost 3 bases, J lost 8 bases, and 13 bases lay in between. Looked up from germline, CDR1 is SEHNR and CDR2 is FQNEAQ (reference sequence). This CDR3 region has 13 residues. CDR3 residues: CASSLGSMGGYTF. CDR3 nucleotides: TGTGCCAGCAGCTTGGGATCAATGGGGGGCTACACCTTC.

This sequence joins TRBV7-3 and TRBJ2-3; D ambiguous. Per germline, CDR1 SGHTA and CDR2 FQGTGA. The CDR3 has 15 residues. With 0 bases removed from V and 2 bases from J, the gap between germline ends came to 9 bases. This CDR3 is CASSLTGRVTDTQYF. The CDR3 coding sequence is TGTGCCAGCAGCTTAACGGGTCGGGTCACAGATACGCAGTATTTT. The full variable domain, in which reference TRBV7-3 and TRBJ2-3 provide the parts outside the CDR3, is GAGVSQTPSNKVTEKGKYVELRCDPISGHTALYWYRQSLGQGPEFLIYFQGTGAADDSGLPNDRFFAVRPEGSVSTLKIQRTERGDSAVYLCASSLTGRVTDTQYFGPGTRLTVL.

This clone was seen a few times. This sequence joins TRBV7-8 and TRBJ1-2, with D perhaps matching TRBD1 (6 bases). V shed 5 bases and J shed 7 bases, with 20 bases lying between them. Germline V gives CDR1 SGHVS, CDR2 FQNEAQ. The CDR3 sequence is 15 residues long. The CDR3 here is CASSPGWADSPGYTF. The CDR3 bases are TGTGCCAGCAGCCCGGGCTGGGCGGACAGCCCTGGCTACACCTTC.

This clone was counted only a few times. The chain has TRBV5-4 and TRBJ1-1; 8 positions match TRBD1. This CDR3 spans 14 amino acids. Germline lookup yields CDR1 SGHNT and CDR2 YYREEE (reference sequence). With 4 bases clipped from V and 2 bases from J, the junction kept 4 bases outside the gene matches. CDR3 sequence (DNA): TGTGCCAGCAGCCAGGGACAGGTTAACACTGAAGCTTTCTTT. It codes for CASSQGQVNTEAFF.

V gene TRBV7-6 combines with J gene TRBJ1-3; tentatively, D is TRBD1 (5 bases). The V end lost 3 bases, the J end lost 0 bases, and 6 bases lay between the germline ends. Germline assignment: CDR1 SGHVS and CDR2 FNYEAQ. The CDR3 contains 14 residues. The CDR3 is CASSLGLSGNTIYF. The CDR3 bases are TGTGCCAGCAGCTTGGGACTCTCTGGAAACACCATATATTTT.

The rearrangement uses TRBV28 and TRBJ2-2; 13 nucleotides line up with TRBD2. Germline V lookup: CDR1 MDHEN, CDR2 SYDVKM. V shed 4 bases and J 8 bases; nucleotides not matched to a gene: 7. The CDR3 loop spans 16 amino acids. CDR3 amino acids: CASSSRTSGSSGELFF. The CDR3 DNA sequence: TGTGCCAGCAGTTCCCGGACTAGCGGGAGCTCGGGGGAGCTGTTTTTT.

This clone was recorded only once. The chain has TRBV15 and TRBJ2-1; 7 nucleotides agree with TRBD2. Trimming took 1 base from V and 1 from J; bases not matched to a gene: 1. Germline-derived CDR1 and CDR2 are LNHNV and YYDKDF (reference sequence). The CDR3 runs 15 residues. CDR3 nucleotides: TGTGCCACCAGCAGAGCCGGGGGGTCCTACAATGAGCAGTTCTTC. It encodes CATSRAGGSYNEQFF.

Here the CDR3 reads CSVLGQAGSGANVLTF. CDR3 nucleotides: TGCAGCGTCCTGGGACAGGCCGGCTCTGGGGCCAACGTCCTGACTTTC. This rearrangement joins TRBV29-1 to TRBJ2-6, with 8 nucleotides matching TRBD1. CDR1 is SQVTM and CDR2 is ANQGSEA in the germline V gene. Trimming took 6 bases from V and 0 from J; bases not matched to a gene: 7. The CDR3 loop spans 16 amino acids. Full variable domain (remainder filled in from reference TRBV29-1 and TRBJ2-6): SAVISQKPSRDICQRGTSLTIQCQVDSQVTMMFWYRQQPGQSLTLIATANQGSEATYESGFVIDKFPISRPNLTFSTLTVSNMSPEDSSIYLCSVLGQAGSGANVLTFGAGSRLTVL.

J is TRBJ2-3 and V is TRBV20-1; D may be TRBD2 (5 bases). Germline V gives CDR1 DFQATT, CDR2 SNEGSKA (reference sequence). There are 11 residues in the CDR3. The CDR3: CSAWRTDTQYF. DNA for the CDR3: TGCAGCGCTTGGAGGACAGATACGCAGTATTTT.

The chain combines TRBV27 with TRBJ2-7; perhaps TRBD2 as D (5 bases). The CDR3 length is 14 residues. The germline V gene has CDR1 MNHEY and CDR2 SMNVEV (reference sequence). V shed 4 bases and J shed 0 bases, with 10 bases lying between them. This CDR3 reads CASSWKRGSYEQYF. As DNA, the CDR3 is TGTGCCAGCAGTTGGAAACGGGGCTCCTACGAGCAGTACTTC.

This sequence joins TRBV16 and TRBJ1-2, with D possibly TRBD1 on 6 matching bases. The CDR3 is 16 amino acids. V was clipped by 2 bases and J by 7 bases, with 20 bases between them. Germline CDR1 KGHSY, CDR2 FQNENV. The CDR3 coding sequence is TGTGCCAGCAGCCAACAAGCCCCTGGGCAGGGGATTGGCTACACCTTC. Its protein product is CASSQQAPGQGIGYTF.

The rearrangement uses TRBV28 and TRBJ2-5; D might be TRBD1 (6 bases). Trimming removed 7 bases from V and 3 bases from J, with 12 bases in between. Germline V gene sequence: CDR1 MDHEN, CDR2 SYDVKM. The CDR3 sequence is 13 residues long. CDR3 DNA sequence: TGTGCCAGCACCTGGGCAGGGGAAGAGACCCAGTACTTC. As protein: CASTWAGEETQYF.

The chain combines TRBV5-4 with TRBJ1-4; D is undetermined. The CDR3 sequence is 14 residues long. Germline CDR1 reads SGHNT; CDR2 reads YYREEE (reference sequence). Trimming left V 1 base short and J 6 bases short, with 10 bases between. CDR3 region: CASSLRGWDEKLFF. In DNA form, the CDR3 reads TGTGCCAGCAGCTTGCGCGGTTGGGATGAAAAACTGTTTTTT.

The CDR3: CASSLSGTANQPQHF. In DNA, the CDR3 is TGTGCCAGCAGCCTATCCGGGACGGCCAATCAGCCCCAGCATTTT. The chain uses TRBV9 and TRBJ1-5; TRBD1 might be the D (5 bases). V was clipped by 4 bases and J by 3 bases, with 14 bases between them. The CDR3 is 15 amino acids. Germline loops: CDR1 SGDLS, CDR2 YYNGEE.

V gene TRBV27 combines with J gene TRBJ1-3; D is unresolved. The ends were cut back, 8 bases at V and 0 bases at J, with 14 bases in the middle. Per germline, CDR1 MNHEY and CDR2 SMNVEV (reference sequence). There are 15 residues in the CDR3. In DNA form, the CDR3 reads TGTGCCAGCCCGGCCGGGGAGAGCTCTGGAAACACCATATATTTT. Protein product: CASPAGESSGNTIYF.

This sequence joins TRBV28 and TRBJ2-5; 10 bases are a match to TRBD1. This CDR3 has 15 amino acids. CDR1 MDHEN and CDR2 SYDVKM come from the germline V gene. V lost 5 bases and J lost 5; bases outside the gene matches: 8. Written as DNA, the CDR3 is TGTGCCAGCAGTAATTCCGGGACAGGGGACGAGACCCAGTACTTC. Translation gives CASSNSGTGDETQYF.

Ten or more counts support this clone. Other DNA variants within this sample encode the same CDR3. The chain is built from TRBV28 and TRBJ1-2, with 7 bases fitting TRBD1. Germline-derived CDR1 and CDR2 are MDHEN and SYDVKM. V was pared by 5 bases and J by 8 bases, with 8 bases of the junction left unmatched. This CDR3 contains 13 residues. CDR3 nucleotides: TGTGCCAGCAGTGCGACAGGGCGGGAGGGCTACACCTTC. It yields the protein CASSATGREGYTF.

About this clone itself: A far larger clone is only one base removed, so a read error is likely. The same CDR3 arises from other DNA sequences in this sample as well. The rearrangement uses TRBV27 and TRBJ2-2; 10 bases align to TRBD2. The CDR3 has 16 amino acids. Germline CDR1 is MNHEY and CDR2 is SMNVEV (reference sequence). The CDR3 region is CASSGLAVRRTGELFF. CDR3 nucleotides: TGTGCCAGCAGTGGACTAGCGGTTAGAAGGACCGGAGAGCTGTTTTTT.

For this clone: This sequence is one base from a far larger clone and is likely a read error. The CDR3 coding sequence is TGTGCCAGCAGCTTAGAGGCTAATCGGCCCCAGCAGTTT. It translates to CASSLEANRPQQF. J is TRBJ1-5 and V is TRBV7-9; D uncertain. The germline V gene encodes CDR1 SEHNR and CDR2 FQNEAQ (reference sequence). The CDR3 is 13 amino acids. The full variable domain, in which reference TRBV7-9 and TRBJ1-5 provide the parts outside the CDR3, is DTGVSQNPRHKITKRGQNVTFRCDPISEHNRLYWYRQTLGQGPEFLTYFQNEAQLEKSRLLSDRFSAERPKGSFSTLEIQRTEQGDSAMYLCASSLEANRPQQFGDGTRLSIL.

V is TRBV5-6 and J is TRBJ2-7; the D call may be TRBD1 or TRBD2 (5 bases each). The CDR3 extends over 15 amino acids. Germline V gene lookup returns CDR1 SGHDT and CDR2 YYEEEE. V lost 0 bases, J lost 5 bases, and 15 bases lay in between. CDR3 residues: CASSLGGGGWDEQYF. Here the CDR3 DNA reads TGTGCCAGCAGCTTGGGTGGTGGGGGATGGGACGAGCAGTACTTC.

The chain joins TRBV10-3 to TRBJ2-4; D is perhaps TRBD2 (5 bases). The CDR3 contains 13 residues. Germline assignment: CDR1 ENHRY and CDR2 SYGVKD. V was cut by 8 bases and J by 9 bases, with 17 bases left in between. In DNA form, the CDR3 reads TGTGCCATCCAGGCCGGTCCGGGGTCCATTCAGTACTTC. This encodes CAIQAGPGSIQYF.